The rows below give T cell receptor beta chains drawn from one sample of a study of T-cell reconstitution after alpha-beta-depleted transplantation in children. TCRdb analysed the PCR reads with MiXCR anew, one entry per CDR3 protein. The table has hundreds of thousands of distinct CDR3 sequences, under 20% seen once. The sample in question was PBMCs, mostly from graft donor cells, obtained 360 days after TCRalphabeta/CD19-depleted stem cell transplant. The receptors were gathered from a boy younger than two who had a stem cell transplant for Wiskott-Aldrich syndrome, so the T cells may come from the graft donor. Both conserved end residues are part of each CDR3. The D gene is left open where the match is weak. Expanded clones are given a class, and other clones once, few, many or no size at all.

TGTGCCAGCTCACCCGGGGCCGGGGAAAAACTGTTTTTT,CASSPGAGEKLFF,-,many,TRBJ1-4,TRBV18
TGCAGCGTTGGGGAGGGGAGGAGCTCTGGGGCCAACGTCCTGACTTTC,CSVGEGRSSGANVLTF,TRBD2,-,TRBJ2-6,TRBV29-1
TGCGCCAGCAGCCAAGAACGGGACTACCGGCAGACCCAGTACTTC,CASSQERDYRQTQYF,TRBD2,few,TRBJ2-5,TRBV4-3
TGCGCCAGCAGCTTACCGGGGGCGGGTGAAAAACTGTTTTTT,CASSLPGAGEKLFF,-,-,TRBJ1-4,TRBV5-1
TGCGCCAGCAGCCAAGTGGGGAGGACCAGCAAAAACATTCAGTACTTC,CASSQVGRTSKNIQYF,-,-,TRBJ2-4,TRBV4-1
TGTGCCATCAGGGTGACTAGCGGTTCAAATGAGCAGTTCTTC,CAIRVTSGSNEQFF,TRBD2,-,TRBJ2-1,TRBV10-3
TGCGCCAGCAGCTTTCCCCCCAGGGGGCCGGACACTGAAGCTTTCTTT,CASSFPPRGPDTEAFF,TRBD1,few,TRBJ1-1,TRBV5-1
TGCGCCAGCGAATCTGGGGCACTAGCGCCTTCCTACAATGAGCAGTTCTTC,CASESGALAPSYNEQFF,TRBD2,-,TRBJ2-1,TRBV5-1
TGTGCCATCAGTGCCGGGGGAGGGGGCTACGAGCAGTACTTC,CAISAGGGGYEQYF,-,-,TRBJ2-7,TRBV10-3
TGTGCCAGCAGTGTAGGGACAGGGAATGAAAAACTGTTTTTT,CASSVGTGNEKLFF,TRBD1,few,TRBJ1-4,TRBV25-1
TGCGCCAGCAGCCAAGATCCCGGACTAGCGGCGTACGAGCAGTACTTC,CASSQDPGLAAYEQYF,TRBD2,few,TRBJ2-7,TRBV4-3
TGCGCCAGCAGCTTGGGCTACGGACAGGGCGAGGCCGGGGAGCTGTTTTTT,CASSLGYGQGEAGELFF,TRBD1,-,TRBJ2-2,TRBV5-1
TGTGCCAGCAGCTCATATAGAGCTAGCGGAGACGCGAACACCGGGGAGCTGTTTTTT,CASSSYRASGDANTGELFF,TRBD2,-,TRBJ2-2,TRBV11-1
TGCAGCGGCGATATAGGACTAGCCACGGGGGATACGCAGTATTTT,CSGDIGLATGDTQYF,TRBD2,-,TRBJ2-3,TRBV29-1
TGCAGTGCTAGTGACAGCCAAGAGACCCAGTACTTC,CSASDSQETQYF,-,-,TRBJ2-5,TRBV20-1
TGCAGTGCTAGAGATAGCCTGACCACCGGGGAGCTGTTTTTT,CSARDSLTTGELFF,-,-,TRBJ2-2,TRBV20-1
TGTGCCAGCAGATCAAGGGCCCCCGGGACTAGCGGGGGGAAGCAGTTCTTC,CASRSRAPGTSGGKQFF,TRBD2,few,TRBJ2-1,TRBV28
TGTGCCAGCAGTGACTCGTTGGTAGCCAAAAACATTCAGTACTTC,CASSDSLVAKNIQYF,-,few,TRBJ2-4,TRBV25-1
TGTGCCAGCTCACCAGGGGTTACGGAGACCCAGTACTTC,CASSPGVTETQYF,-,many,TRBJ2-5,TRBV18
TGTGCCACCAGTGATCGACAGGGCCGCGGGACCCAGTACTTC,CATSDRQGRGTQYF,TRBD1,-,TRBJ2-5,TRBV24-1
TGTGCCAGCAGCCGAGGCGTCTTAGCTAACTATGGCTACACCTTC,CASSRGVLANYGYTF,-,-,TRBJ1-2,TRBV7-2
TGCGCCAGCAGCCCGTACCTTCCTAGCGGGGCCTACAATGAGCAGTTCTTC,CASSPYLPSGAYNEQFF,TRBD2,-,TRBJ2-1,TRBV4-3
TGTGCCAGCACCTTGGACGGCTTCACAGATACGCAGTATTTT,CASTLDGFTDTQYF,-,-,TRBJ2-3,TRBV5-5
TGTGCCAGCAGTTCTAGACGGCAAGAGACCCAGTACTTC,CASSSRRQETQYF,-,-,TRBJ2-5,TRBV12-3/TRBV12-4
TGTGCCAGCTCACCGACAGGGACTGGAGATACGCAGTATTTT,CASSPTGTGDTQYF,-,few,TRBJ2-3,TRBV18
TGTGCCAGCAGACGACCCGGGCCTAGTTCACCCCTCCACTTT,CASRRPGPSSPLHF,-,few,TRBJ1-6,TRBV2
TGCAGTGCTAGGAGGACAGCAGCTAATGAAAAACTGTTTTTT,CSARRTAANEKLFF,-,-,TRBJ1-4,TRBV20-1
TGTGCCATCAGTGACTGGCACGAGCAGTACTTC,CAISDWHEQYF,-,few,TRBJ2-7,TRBV10-3
TGCGCCAGCAGCCGACAGGGACTGGAACTTTACAATGAGCAGTTCTTC,CASSRQGLELYNEQFF,-,few,TRBJ2-1,TRBV4-3
TGCAGTGCTAATTGGGCGGGAGGGAATGTATACAATGAGCAGTTCTTC,CSANWAGGNVYNEQFF,TRBD2,few,TRBJ2-1,TRBV20-1
TGCGCCAGCGTTAGAGCGGGAGGGCCCTTGAACACCGGGGAGCTGTTTTTT,CASVRAGGPLNTGELFF,TRBD2,few,TRBJ2-2,TRBV10-2
TGCAGTGTAGGGGCCCTCCTTGTTAATGAGCAGTTCTTC,CSVGALLVNEQFF,-,few,TRBJ2-1,TRBV20-1
TGTGCCAGCAGTACGCTTGAGAGCACAGATACGCAGTATTTT,CASSTLESTDTQYF,-,-,TRBJ2-3,TRBV12-3/TRBV12-4
TGTGCCAGCAGCTTACCGGACTACAAATTCAGCTCCTACAATGAGCAGTTCTTC,CASSLPDYKFSSYNEQFF,-,few,TRBJ2-1,TRBV7-2
TGTGCCATCAGTGTGATAGAACACTACGAGCAGTACTTC,CAISVIEHYEQYF,-,few,TRBJ2-7,TRBV10-3
TGTGCCTGGAGTGTACTGCCAGGAAGGCGGTCTGGGGCCAACGTCCTGACTTTC,CAWSVLPGRRSGANVLTF,-,-,TRBJ2-6,TRBV30
TGTGCCAGCAGCCAAGACGCGGACACCGGGGAGCTGTTTTTT,CASSQDADTGELFF,-,many,TRBJ2-2,TRBV4-2